This T cell receptor (beta chain) stems from a study of CD8 T cells in Susac syndrome. The V gene's germline CDR1 is SNHLY and CDR2 FYNNEI. The V gene end was trimmed by 3 bases and the J gene end by 1 base; junction bases not matched to a gene: 3. The CDR3 loop spans 14 amino acids. TCR beta from blood CD8+ and CD4+ T cells was sequenced. Relapsing-remitting disease, either stable or active, was present in the multiple sclerosis controls, who were treatment-naive patients. TEMRA cells were FACS-enriched, unlike CD8+ and CD4+ T cells, which were negatively isolated. Random hexamers were used to reverse transcribe about 0.45 to 1 ug of RNA. Across 54 Vbeta and 13 Jbeta, TCR beta CDR3 was amplified with immunoSEQ multiplex PCR. TCRdb reprocessed the immunoSEQ multiplex PCR reads with MiXCR, giving one entry per CDR3 protein. The sample lists more than 250,000 distinct CDR3 sequences, just over 90% occurring once.

This clonotype was sampled from a human donor with multiple sclerosis. The V call is TRBV2, the J call TRBJ2-7; 7 positions agree with TRBD1. The sample comprised CD4+ T cells from PBMCs. The CDR3 coding sequence is TGTGCCAGCAGTGAGGAACAGGGGTCCTACGAGCAGTACTTC. As protein: CASSEEQGSYEQYF.